A selection of T cell receptor beta chains follows, all from one sample in a study of cytomegalovirus exposure and HLA in healthy donors. TCRdb's table, derived via immunoSEQ multiplex PCR, lists solely in-frame clones and lacks some. The sample contains 90,000 to 150,000 clones, roughly 80% of which appear only once. What was sequenced was PBMCs. These receptors all come from a man aged 45-65 years in good health and CMV-seropositive. CDR3s include the opening cysteine and the closing phenylalanine or tryptophan. A D gene is named only where the DNA matches it firmly. Clone size is stated in some rows and not others, as once, few, many or a class when expanded.

CDR3 length,D gene,V gene,clone size,J gene,CDR3 protein,CDR3 DNA
12,NA,TRBV5-1,NA,TRBJ2-5,CASSTGLRTQYF,TGCGCCAGCAGTACAGGGCTGCGGACCCAGTACTTC
14,NA,TRBV5-1,NA,TRBJ1-2,CASSLGSGDRGYTF,TGCGCCAGCAGCTTGGGTTCAGGGGATCGTGGCTACACCTTC
13,NA,TRBV29-1,many,TRBJ1-1,CSAPGQPNTEAFF,TGCAGCGCTCCCGGACAGCCCAACACTGAAGCTTTCTTT
15,TRBD1,TRBV11-2,few,TRBJ1-1,CASSFTGDPNTEAFF,TGTGCCAGCAGCTTCACAGGGGACCCGAACACTGAAGCTTTCTTT
18,TRBD2,TRBV5-1,few,TRBJ2-1,CASSLGTSGRRSYNEQFF,TGCGCCAGCAGCTTGGGGACTAGCGGGAGGCGGTCCTACAATGAGCAGTTCTTC
12,NA,TRBV28,NA,TRBJ1-1,CASSFSSMEAFF,TGTGCCAGCAGTTTTAGTAGCATGGAAGCTTTCTTT
17,TRBD2,TRBV29-1,NA,TRBJ2-7,CSVGRGSSGRISYEQYF,TGCAGCGTTGGGCGGGGATCGAGCGGGAGAATCTCCTACGAGCAGTACTTC
13,NA,TRBV6-1,once,TRBJ1-2,CASTEGENYGYTF,TGTGCCAGCACCGAAGGAGAGAACTATGGCTACACCTTC
12,NA,TRBV10-3,NA,TRBJ1-2,CAISTGNYGYTF,TGTGCCATCAGTACAGGGAACTATGGCTACACCTTC
16,NA,TRBV5-8,NA,TRBJ2-7,CASSSVGGASSYEQYF,TGTGCCAGCAGCTCCGTGGGGGGGGCGAGCTCCTACGAGCAGTACTTC
14,NA,TRBV5-1,NA,TRBJ1-1,CASSLVGENTEAFF,TGCGCCAGCAGCTTGGTCGGGGAAAACACTGAAGCTTTCTTT
13,NA,TRBV7-9,NA,TRBJ1-2,CASSLVAGRGYTF,TGTGCCAGCAGCTTAGTAGCGGGTCGGGGCTACACCTTC
15,TRBD1,TRBV5-4,NA,TRBJ2-3,CASSSGQGAGNTQYF,TGTGCCAGCAGCTCCGGACAGGGGGCCGGTAATACGCAGTATTTT
14,TRBD2,TRBV30,NA,TRBJ2-5,CAQRLAGAGETQYF,TGTGCCCAGAGACTAGCGGGAGCGGGAGAGACCCAGTACTTC
17,NA,TRBV5-1,NA,TRBJ1-5,CASGGKGGGMSNQPQHF,TGCGCCAGCGGGGGCAAGGGGGGGGGCATGAGCAATCAGCCCCAGCATTTT
15,TRBD2,TRBV2,few,TRBJ2-1,CASRDSGGLGNEQFF,TGTGCCAGCAGAGATAGCGGGGGGTTAGGTAATGAGCAGTTCTTC
17,NA,TRBV19,NA,TRBJ2-3,CASSRNGQPTSTDTQYF,TGTGCCAGTAGTAGGAACGGACAGCCTACTAGCACAGATACGCAGTATTTT